This entry lists 16 T cell receptor beta chains sequenced from one sample in a study of T cell clones after liver transplantation. The repertoire was sequenced with immunoSEQ multiplex PCR; TCRdb's copy has only in-frame clones and lacks some. Of about 120,000 clones in the sample, about nine tenths were seen once. The sequencing used CD4+ T cells from blood, collected 12 months after liver transplant. These receptors all come from a human patient who received a liver transplant. The T cells may come from the graft donor.

The chain carries TRBV19 and TRBJ1-1; 8 nucleotides align to TRBD1. The junction had 6 bases not matched to a gene; V was cut back by 4 bases and J by 8 bases. The germline CDR1 and CDR2 sequences are LNHDA and SQIVND (reference sequence). The CDR3 has 13 residues. The CDR3 is CASSTRQGREAFF. The CDR3 DNA follows: TGTGCCAGTAGTACGAGACAGGGGCGGGAAGCTTTCTTT. Variable domain in full (rest from reference TRBV19 and TRBJ1-1): DGGITQSPKYLFRKEGQNVTLSCEQNLNHDAMYWYRQDPGQGLRLIYYSQIVNDFQKGDIAEGYSVSREKKESFPLTVTSAQKNPTAFYLCASSTRQGREAFFGQGTRLTVV.

The rearrangement joins TRBV7-6 to TRBJ2-1; 13 bases map to TRBD2. Germline V CDR1 and CDR2: SGHVS, FNYEAQ. CDR3 length: 20 residues. Trimming cost V 5 bases and J 0 bases; bases outside gene matches: 13. CDR3 in amino acids: CASSTPLAGGPASSYNEQFF. For the CDR3, the DNA is TGTGCCAGCAGCACCCCACTAGCGGGAGGGCCCGCCAGCTCCTACAATGAGCAGTTCTTC.

The chain is built from TRBV11-3 and TRBJ2-1; D remains unclear. V shed 5 bases and J shed 4 bases, with 9 bases lying between them. The length of the CDR3 is 13 residues. Germline CDR1 and CDR2: SGHNT and YENEEA. CDR3 sequence: CASSPAAYNEQFF. The CDR3 bases are TGTGCCAGCAGCCCGGCCGCGTACAATGAGCAGTTCTTC.

This chain uses TRBV19 with TRBJ2-5; no firm D call. The germline V gene encodes CDR1 LNHDA and CDR2 SQIVND (reference sequence). V was clipped by 5 bases and J by 5 bases, with 9 bases between them. This CDR3 has 12 amino acids. CDR3 residues: CASSQAVETQYF. The CDR3 DNA is TGTGCCAGTAGTCAGGCAGTGGAGACCCAGTACTTC.

The rearrangement joins TRBV14 to TRBJ1-2; the match to TRBD1 covers 7 bases. Germline CDR1 reads SGHDN; CDR2 reads FVKESK. The CDR3 extends over 12 amino acids. V was clipped by 4 bases and J by 7 bases; unmatched bases: 3. The CDR3 nucleotides read TGTGCCAGCAGCCTTGACAGGGTTGGCTACACCTTC. Translation gives CASSLDRVGYTF.

The V gene is TRBV4-1, the J gene TRBJ1-2; D possibly corresponds to TRBD1 (6 bases). The CDR3 is 14 amino acids. Germline V lookup: CDR1 MGHRA, CDR2 YSYEKL. The V end lost 0 bases, the J end lost 8 bases, and 13 bases lay between the germline ends. CDR3 nucleotide sequence: TGCGCCAGCAGCCAAGAGGGGGGCGACCACGGCTACACCTTC. Translating gives CASSQEGGDHGYTF.

The chain couples TRBV6-5 to TRBJ2-7; 7 nucleotides align to TRBD2. CDR3 length equals 14 residues. Germline assignment: CDR1 MNHEY and CDR2 SVGAGI. Trimming removed 6 bases from V and 4 bases from J; junction bases left unmatched: 9. The CDR3 spells CASSPSGNKYEQYF. The CDR3 DNA sequence: TGTGCCAGCAGCCCAAGCGGGAATAAATACGAGCAGTACTTC.

This CDR3 reads CAGRLTPANEQFF. CDR3 nucleotide sequence: TGTGCCGGTAGACTAACACCTGCTAATGAGCAGTTCTTC. The chain couples TRBV7-2 to TRBJ2-1, with a tentative D call TRBD2 (5 bases). This CDR3 comprises 13 residues. Germline CDR1 SGHTA, CDR2 FQGNSA. The germline V and J ends were trimmed by 11 bases and 7 bases, with 18 bases remaining between them.

The chain uses TRBV2 and TRBJ1-1; unclear D gene. This CDR3 comprises 13 residues. The germline V gene has CDR1 SNHLY and CDR2 FYNNEI. The V and J ends lost 5 bases and 1 base respectively, with 8 bases between them. The CDR3 loop reads CASSLLENTEAFF. CDR3 DNA sequence: TGTGCCAGCAGTCTTTTGGAGAACACTGAAGCTTTCTTT.

Concerning this clone: The same CDR3 is also encoded by other DNA sequences in this sample. V is TRBV5-1 and J is TRBJ1-2, with D possibly TRBD1 on 5 matching bases. The CDR3 sequence is 14 residues long. Germline CDR1 is SGHRS and CDR2 is YFSETQ. V was clipped by 1 base and J by 3 bases, with 10 bases between them. The CDR3: CASSLWGLDYGYTF. The DNA for the CDR3 is TGCGCCAGCAGCTTGTGGGGGTTGGACTATGGCTACACCTTC. Filled out from reference TRBV5-1 and TRBJ1-2, the complete variable domain reads KAGVTQTPRYLIKTRGQQVTLSCSPISGHRSVSWYQQTPGQGLQFLFEYFSETQRNKGNFPGRFSGRQFSNSRSEMNVSTLELGDSALYLCASSLWGLDYGYTFGSGTRLTVV.

This sequence joins TRBV10-3 and TRBJ1-1; 7 bases match TRBD1. This CDR3 is built from 17 residues. The V and J ends lost 10 bases and 4 bases, in that order; junction bases with no gene match: 21. The germline V gene encodes CDR1 ENHRY and CDR2 SYGVKD. The CDR3 reads CATQGKSTGASTTEAFF. As DNA, the CDR3 is TGTGCCACCCAAGGTAAGAGTACAGGGGCGAGCACCACTGAAGCTTTCTTT.

V and J are TRBV27 and TRBJ1-1; 11 bases align to TRBD1. Germline V gene lookup returns CDR1 MNHEY and CDR2 SMNVEV (reference sequence). The junction had 9 bases not matched to a gene; V was cut back by 8 bases and J by 10 bases. The CDR3 totals 13 residues. CDR3 coding DNA: TGTGCCAGCGGGTGGGGACAGGGGGTGATAGCTTTCTTT. This sequence encodes CASGWGQGVIAFF.

The chain carries TRBV5-1 and TRBJ2-2, with 10 bases matching TRBD1. The CDR3 spans 17 residues. J lost 6 bases, V lost 4 bases, and 12 bases had no gene match. Germline V gene sequence: CDR1 SGHRS, CDR2 YFSETQ. The CDR3 region has the DNA TGCGCCAGCAGCACTAGGACAGGGGGTAGTTTGGCCGGGGAGCTGTTTTTT. This sequence encodes CASSTRTGGSLAGELFF.

The genes are TRBV6-1 and TRBJ1-3; a possible D gene is TRBD1 (5 bases). Germline V gene sequence: CDR1 MNHNS, CDR2 SASEGT. The V end lost 9 bases, the J end lost 1 base, and 10 bases lay between the germline ends. CDR3 length: 13 amino acids. The CDR3 spells CASRGSSGNTIYF. CDR3 coding DNA: TGTGCCAGTAGGGGTAGTTCTGGAAACACCATATATTTT.

The J gene is TRBJ2-1, the V gene TRBV7-3, with TRBD1 as a possible D gene (6 bases). CDR1 and CDR2 (germline): SGHTA, FQGTGA. Trimming removed 5 bases at V and 2 bases at J, with 13 bases between. The CDR3 is 15 amino acids. This CDR3 is CASSPRGEPYNEQFF. The CDR3 DNA reads TGTGCCAGCAGCCCCAGGGGAGAGCCCTACAATGAGCAGTTCTTC.

The V and J genes are TRBV5-1 and TRBJ2-1, with a possible D match to TRBD2 (6 bases). CDR1 is SGHRS, CDR2 YFSETQ, per germline. The V end was cut by 0 bases, the J end by 8 bases, with 12 bases between. The CDR3 covers 14 residues. As DNA, the CDR3 is TGCGCCAGCAGCTTGGGCGAGCGGGCGTATGAGCAGTTCTTC. Its protein product is CASSLGERAYEQFF.